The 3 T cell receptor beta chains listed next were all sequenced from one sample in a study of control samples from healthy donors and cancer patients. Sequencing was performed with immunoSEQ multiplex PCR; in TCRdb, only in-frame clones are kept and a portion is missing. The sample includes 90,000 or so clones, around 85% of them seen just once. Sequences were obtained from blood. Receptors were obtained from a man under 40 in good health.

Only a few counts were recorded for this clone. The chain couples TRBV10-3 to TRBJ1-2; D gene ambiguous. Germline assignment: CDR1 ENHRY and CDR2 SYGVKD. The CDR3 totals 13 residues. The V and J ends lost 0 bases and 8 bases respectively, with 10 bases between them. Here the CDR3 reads CAISESTAEGYTF. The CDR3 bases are TGTGCCATCAGTGAGTCGACGGCGGAGGGCTACACCTTC.

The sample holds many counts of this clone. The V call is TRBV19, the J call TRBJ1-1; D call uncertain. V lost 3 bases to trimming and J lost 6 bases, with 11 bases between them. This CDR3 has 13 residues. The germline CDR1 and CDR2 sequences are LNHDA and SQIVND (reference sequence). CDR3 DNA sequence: TGTGCCAGTAGTATTGGTAAGGCGGCTGAAGCTTTCTTT. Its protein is CASSIGKAAEAFF.

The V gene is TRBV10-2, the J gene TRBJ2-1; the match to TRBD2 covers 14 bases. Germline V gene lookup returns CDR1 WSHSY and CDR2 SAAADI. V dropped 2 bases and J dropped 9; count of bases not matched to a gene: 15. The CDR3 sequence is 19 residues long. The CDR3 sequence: CASSEPQGLWGLAGAEQFF. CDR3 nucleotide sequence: TGCGCCAGCAGTGAGCCCCAGGGACTATGGGGACTAGCGGGGGCTGAGCAGTTCTTC.